Listed here is a single T cell receptor beta chain. These data originate in a study of blood T cell repertoires in COVID-19. About the study: There were acute and convalescent COVID-19 samples, and they came from the United States, Italy and Spain. The cDNA or gDNA used as material had been derived from T cells, B-cell-depleted T cells, or PBMCs.

Looked up from germline, CDR1 is WNHNN and CDR2 is SYGVQD (reference sequence). V was pared by 0 bases and J by 9 bases, with 6 bases between. The CDR3 is 13 amino acids. In the source study's methods: By means of reference gene primer amplification, nucleated cell counts were estimated. Clones were read by immunoSEQ multiplex PCR, and TCRdb kept only the in-frame ones, dropping some. V and J calls and clone size are as listed in that table; D and trimming were resolved from the DNA. Among 400,000 to 500,000 clones listed, roughly 90% were seen once. This clonotype was obtained from a woman aged 25 to 45 with active or convalescent COVID-19. The V gene is TRBV10-1, the J gene TRBJ1-6; no reliable D call. Sequences were obtained from peripheral blood. The DNA for the CDR3 is TGCGCCAGCAGTGAGTCGACTATTTCACCCCTCCACTTT. Translation: CASSESTISPLHF.